These T cell receptor beta chains were read from a single sample in a study of blood T cell repertoires in COVID-19. The protocol was immunoSEQ multiplex PCR, while the TCRdb copy is restricted to in-frame clones and leaves out a portion. Of about 170,000 clones listed, roughly four fifths are singletons. Sequences were obtained from peripheral blood. The receptors here all came from a woman of 80 years or more with acute or convalescent COVID-19. Each CDR3 is given with its conserved first and last residue.

J gene | V gene | CDR3 protein
TRBJ1-2 | TRBV7-2 | CASNRDRMSYGYTF
TRBJ2-5 | TRBV7-7 | CASSRGLGGTQYF
TRBJ1-2 | TRBV27 | CASSLIGSANYGYTF
TRBJ2-3 | TRBV5-1 | CASSSAGGNTDTQYF
TRBJ2-5 | TRBV5-1 | CASSLLRQGSGETQYF
TRBJ2-5 | TRBV5-1 | CASSLGGTSGGKETQYF
TRBJ2-6 | TRBV2 | CASSQVSGANVLTF
TRBJ2-2 | TRBV10-3 | CAISGYRATGELFF
TRBJ2-7 | TRBV4-3 | CASSQKFGDRGGYEQYF
TRBJ1-4 | TRBV27 | CASSFQQGRREKLFF
TRBJ2-7 | TRBV11-1 | CASSLGTDSYEQYF
TRBJ1-2 | TRBV25-1 | CASSEYPITDRAGYGYTF
TRBJ2-3 | TRBV7-9 | CASSPLAGGSDTQYF
TRBJ1-1 | TRBV27 | CASSKQDRVTEAFF
TRBJ2-7 | TRBV3-1/TRBV3-2 | CASSQGSVYEQYF
TRBJ1-1 | TRBV7-8 | CASSVTRKDTEAFF
TRBJ2-3 | TRBV28 | CASMDRADTQYF
TRBJ2-7 | TRBV5-6 | CASSLTGGTYEQYF
TRBJ2-5 | TRBV5-4 | CASSLPGETQYF
TRBJ2-2 | TRBV10-3 | CAISESPPGGTGELFF
TRBJ1-3 | TRBV29-1 | CSVEESASPGPSGNTIYF
TRBJ1-4 | TRBV29-1 | CSVEGGSGEKLFF
TRBJ1-2 | TRBV30 | CAWSVQGAYGYTF
TRBJ1-1 | TRBV2 | CASSEVPGITEAFF
TRBJ1-1 | TRBV5-3 | CARSLPPGQGEPMNTEAFF
TRBJ1-1 | TRBV5-1 | CASSLGREGSEAFF
TRBJ2-7 | TRBV11-2 | CASSPLRGRFPYEQYF
TRBJ2-6 | TRBV6-6 | CASSRTSGRGGANVLTF
TRBJ2-1 | TRBV7-9 | CASSLGQYNEQFF
TRBJ1-1 | TRBV28 | CASSATGPVGTEAFF
TRBJ2-2 | TRBV4-2 | CASSQALSGGSAGELFF
TRBJ1-3 | TRBV7-8 | CASSPQTFSGNTIYF
TRBJ1-2 | TRBV6-4 | CASSAGIRGGYTF
TRBJ2-1 | TRBV7-8 | CASSLGGLVTYRDEQFF
TRBJ1-6 | TRBV15 | CATSRDITGSPLHF
TRBJ2-7 | TRBV19 | CASTPQSGGGYEQYF
TRBJ1-1 | TRBV10-3 | CAISVDRLGTEAFF
TRBJ1-3 | TRBV7-2 | CASSPGPSAGNTIYF